Below, one T cell receptor beta chain is given with its context. Its specificity is unknown. V shed 3 bases, J shed 0 bases, and the junction held 4 bases outside the gene matches. The germline CDR1 and CDR2 sequences are SGHDT and YYEEEE. The length of the CDR3 is 16 residues. The data derive from a study of T cell responses to AZD1222 COVID-19 vaccine. Study-wide points: Sampling captured repertoires only after the peak T cell response. Females outnumbered males among donors, who were mostly white British; clonal diversity was possibly underestimated. Mapped onto spike, vaccine-associated CD4 TCRs spanned it and were dominant at 160-218 and 743-854.

Second-dose schedules of about 4 or about 12 weeks were combined. Sequenced by immunoSEQ multiplex PCR; TCRdb stores in-frame clones only, minus some. The sample lists 150,000 to 200,000 clones; 70% to 90% were seen once. The origin of this receptor is an adult who received the AZD1222 COVID-19 vaccine. The starting material was peripheral blood, obtained 28 days after the second AZD1222 dose. The chain uses TRBV5-6 and TRBJ2-3; 10 positions agree with TRBD2. The CDR3 bases are TGTGCCAGCAGCTCACTAGCGGGGCTCAGCACAGATACGCAGTATTTT. This gives the protein CASSSLAGLSTDTQYF.